The rows below give T cell receptor beta chains drawn from one sample of a study of cytomegalovirus exposure and HLA in healthy donors. The repertoire was sequenced with immunoSEQ multiplex PCR; TCRdb's copy has only in-frame clones and lacks some. This repertoire shows some 110,000 clones, 60% to 75% found once; its top ten account for over 3.5%. The sample consisted of PBMCs. The receptors shown here come from a woman between 45 and 60 years old in good health and CMV-seropositive. CDR3s include the opening cysteine and the closing phenylalanine or tryptophan. Each record gives: CDR3 DNA, CDR3 protein, J gene, D gene, V gene, clone size. D genes are given only for firm matches. Part of the rows lack a size; the others show once, few, many or a class for expanded clones.

TGTGCCAGCAGCTTGGCCGAAACAGATTTTAACTATGGCTACACCTTC,CASSLAETDFNYGYTF,TRBJ1-2,.,TRBV5-4,.
TGCAGCGTTGAATTTTTATTAGCGGGGAATGAGCAGTTCTTC,CSVEFLLAGNEQFF,TRBJ2-1,TRBD2,TRBV29-1,once
TGTGCCAGCAGCCGTAACAGGGTTGGAATTCAGCCCCAGCATTTT,CASSRNRVGIQPQHF,TRBJ1-5,.,TRBV7-2,.
TGTGCCAGCAGAACCCCCGGGACTGGGGTCAATGAGCAGTTCTTC,CASRTPGTGVNEQFF,TRBJ2-1,.,TRBV28,.
TGTGCCAGCAGCTTAGCACGGGGGACTGAAGCTTTCTTT,CASSLARGTEAFF,TRBJ1-1,.,TRBV11-2,.
TGTGCCAGCCGGAGAGACAGGGGAGGGCCCTATAATTCACCCCTCCACTTT,CASRRDRGGPYNSPLHF,TRBJ1-6,TRBD1,TRBV25-1,.
TGTGCCAGCAGTTTATCTAGAGGGGGGGATCTAAGCTCCTACGAGCAGTACTTC,CASSLSRGGDLSSYEQYF,TRBJ2-7,.,TRBV27,.
TGTGCCAGCACCCTCCCCCGGGGGAGTCACTATGGCTACACCTTC,CASTLPRGSHYGYTF,TRBJ1-2,.,TRBV2,few
TGTGCCAGTAGTCCCCACCCCGGGACACGGACTGAGTCCCAGCATTTT,CASSPHPGTRTESQHF,TRBJ1-5,.,TRBV19,.
TGCAGCGTTGATGGCTCCAGCGGGGGAAAAGAGACCCAGTACTTC,CSVDGSSGGKETQYF,TRBJ2-5,TRBD2,TRBV29-1,.
TGTGCCAGCCGGGGACTAGCTAACACCGGGGAGCTGTTTTTT,CASRGLANTGELFF,TRBJ2-2,TRBD2,TRBV6-5,.
TGTGCCAGCAGCGCGATAGGTCTAGCGCGTTTCGGTGAGCAGTTCTTC,CASSAIGLARFGEQFF,TRBJ2-1,.,TRBV11-2,.
TGTGCCAGTAGGGACTTGAAGCGGCCCACAGATACGCAGTATTTT,CASRDLKRPTDTQYF,TRBJ2-3,.,TRBV27,.
TGTGCCAGCAGCTCCGGACAGGGGAACTACGAGCAGTACTTC,CASSSGQGNYEQYF,TRBJ2-7,TRBD1,TRBV11-2,.
TGTGCCAGCAGTTCGGGACAGGGTTACGAGCAGTACTTC,CASSSGQGYEQYF,TRBJ2-7,TRBD1,TRBV27,.
TGTGCCAGCAGCCCCTACGGGGGACGCGAGCAGTACTTC,CASSPYGGREQYF,TRBJ2-7,.,TRBV5-8,.
TGTGCCAGCAGCCCAAATTGGGACAGCCTTGGGTCCTACGAGCAGTACTTC,CASSPNWDSLGSYEQYF,TRBJ2-7,TRBD1,TRBV25-1,.
TGTGCCAGCGGCTTTGTTTCTGGCGGGGTAGACGAGCAGTACTTC,CASGFVSGGVDEQYF,TRBJ2-7,.,TRBV7-9,.
TGTGCCAGCAGCTGGGACAGCTACTATGGCTACACCTTC,CASSWDSYYGYTF,TRBJ1-2,TRBD1,TRBV28,.
TGTGCCAGCATGGGATTAGTGGCTAGCGGGCCCTACAATGAGCAGTTCTTC,CASMGLVASGPYNEQFF,TRBJ2-1,TRBD2,TRBV7-9,once
TGTGCCTGGACTAAGCTAGATGAAAAACTGTTTTTT,CAWTKLDEKLFF,TRBJ1-4,.,TRBV30,.
TGTGCCAGCAGCCGTAGTGAACTACCGAACACCGGGGAGCTGTTTTTT,CASSRSELPNTGELFF,TRBJ2-2,.,TRBV9,.
TGTGCCAGCAGCGTAGGGAAAGCGGTCCCGGCCACAGAGACCCAGTACTTC,CASSVGKAVPATETQYF,TRBJ2-5,.,TRBV9,.
TGTGCTAGTGGTTGTCCCTTGGCGGCTTACTACGAGCAGTACTTC,CASGCPLAAYYEQYF,TRBJ2-7,.,TRBV12-5,.
TGTGCCAGCAGTGGGGACAGGGAAACAGATACGCAGTATTTT,CASSGDRETDTQYF,TRBJ2-3,TRBD1,TRBV6-6,.
TGTGCCACCAGCAGAGACTTGGGGCTTGATGAAGCTTTCTTT,CATSRDLGLDEAFF,TRBJ1-1,.,TRBV15,.
TGTGCCAGCTCACCACCGGTCGGTGAGCAGTTCTTC,CASSPPVGEQFF,TRBJ2-1,.,TRBV18,.
TGTGCCAGCAGTGAGGAGCGGTTTAACACAGATACGCAGTATTTT,CASSEERFNTDTQYF,TRBJ2-3,.,TRBV6-1,.
TGCGCCAGCAGCCAAGGGATAACGGGATTGGGGAATCAGCCCCAGCATTTT,CASSQGITGLGNQPQHF,TRBJ1-5,.,TRBV4-1,.
TGTGCCAGCAGCTTGTTCACAGGGATAGTCGGAAGCTACACCTTC,CASSLFTGIVGSYTF,TRBJ1-2,.,TRBV5-4,.
TGCGCCAGCAGCCCCGGACTAGCGGCCTACGAGCAGTACTTC,CASSPGLAAYEQYF,TRBJ2-7,TRBD2,TRBV4-1,.